Following are 15 T cell receptor beta chains from one sample sequenced in a study of blood T cell repertoires in COVID-19. Assay used: immunoSEQ multiplex PCR; TCRdb lists only in-frame clones, some missing. Of approximately 78,000 clones in the sample, 90% to 95% were seen once. Sequencing was carried out using peripheral blood. The source is a man aged 50 or older with COVID-19, enrolled during active disease.

V gene TRBV11-2 combines with J gene TRBJ2-3; D might be TRBD2 (6 bases). V was cut by 1 base and J by 0 bases, with 11 bases left in between. Germline V gives CDR1 SGHAT, CDR2 FQNNGV. The CDR3 loop spans 16 amino acids. The CDR3 DNA reads TGTGCCAGCAGCTTAGGTAGCGGAATTAGCACAGATACGCAGTATTTT. Amino acid sequence: CASSLGSGISTDTQYF.

This chain uses TRBV18 with TRBJ2-1, with D unclear. Between the trimmed V and J ends, which lost 3 bases and 4 bases, there was a span of 16 bases. CDR3 length: 16 residues. Germline-derived CDR1 and CDR2 are KGHSH and LQKENI. CDR3 sequence (DNA): TGTGCCAGCTCACCTGAAGCTCCTAACCTATACAATGAGCAGTTCTTC. Its protein is CASSPEAPNLYNEQFF.

The DNA of the CDR3 is TGTGCCAGCAGCGTAGGTGCGGGGACAGATGGCTACACCTTC. It translates to CASSVGAGTDGYTF. V usage is TRBV9 and J usage is TRBJ1-2; 7 positions match TRBD1. Trimming cost V 0 bases and J 6 bases; bases outside gene matches: 5. CDR3 length equals 14 residues. CDR1 SGDLS and CDR2 YYNGEE come from the germline V gene.

This chain joins TRBV27 and TRBJ2-3; TRBD1 matches at 8 bases. Germline values: CDR1 MNHEY, CDR2 SMNVEV (reference sequence). V was clipped by 8 bases and J by 2 bases; unmatched bases: 9. The CDR3 loop spans 15 amino acids. CDR3 in amino acids: CASAPDRVITDTQYF. As DNA, the CDR3 is TGTGCCAGCGCGCCGGACAGGGTCATCACAGATACGCAGTATTTT.

CDR3 coding DNA: TGTGCCAGCAGCCGCCAAGGACTAGGGACGGAGACCCAGTACTTC. Translated: CASSRQGLGTETQYF. This chain links TRBV3-1 (or the pseudogene TRBV3-2) with TRBJ2-5; 7 bases fit TRBD2. The germline V gene encodes CDR1 LGHDT and CDR2 YNNKEL (reference sequence). After removal of 4 bases from V and 5 bases from J, the junction contained 10 bases not matched to a gene. This CDR3 is built from 15 residues.

This clone was detected once. This chain uses TRBV5-1 with TRBJ2-6; D unresolved. The CDR3 has 15 amino acids. Looked up from germline, CDR1 is SGHRS and CDR2 is YFSETQ. Trimming pared 0 bases from V and 2 bases from J, leaving 6 bases between. In DNA, the CDR3 is TGCGCCAGCAGCTTGGCCTACCCTGGGGCCAACGTCCTGACTTTC. It encodes CASSLAYPGANVLTF.

DNA for the CDR3: TGCGCCAGCAGCTTGACCCCAGGATCTGGGGCCAACGTCCTGACTTTC. It yields the protein CASSLTPGSGANVLTF. The chain joins TRBV5-1 to TRBJ2-6, with D uncertain. Trimming stripped 1 base from V and 1 base from J, with 9 bases between. The CDR3 is made up of 16 amino acids. Germline V lookup: CDR1 SGHRS, CDR2 YFSETQ. The full variable domain, its missing parts supplied by reference TRBV5-1 and TRBJ2-6, is KAGVTQTPRYLIKTRGQQVTLSCSPISGHRSVSWYQQTPGQGLQFLFEYFSETQRNKGNFPGRFSGRQFSNSRSEMNVSTLELGDSALYLCASSLTPGSGANVLTFGAGSRLTVL.

This chain connects TRBV11-2 to TRBJ2-3; D perhaps matches TRBD2 (7 bases). The CDR3 is 17 residues long. Germline V gene data show CDR1 as SGHAT and CDR2 as FQNNGV. V gave up 2 bases and J gave up 3 bases, with 18 bases separating them. CDR3 residues: CASSLWGRERGTDTQYF. CDR3 coding DNA: TGTGCCAGCAGCTTATGGGGGCGGGAGAGGGGGACAGATACGCAGTATTTT.

The V and J genes are TRBV20-1 and TRBJ2-7; TRBD1 is a possible D gene (6 bases). V lost 4 bases, J lost 4 bases, and 8 bases lay in between. CDR1 DFQATT and CDR2 SNEGSKA come from the germline V gene (reference sequence). The CDR3 length is 11 residues. CDR3 region: CSAKQGYEQYF. The CDR3 region has the DNA TGCAGTGCTAAACAGGGTTACGAGCAGTACTTC.

The chain is built from TRBV11-2 and TRBJ2-5, with D possibly TRBD1 on 6 matching bases. Germline V lookup: CDR1 SGHAT, CDR2 FQNNGV. V lost 6 bases, J lost 14 bases, and 28 bases lay in between. CDR3 length: 15 residues. The CDR3 DNA reads TGTGCCAGCAGAGACCCGGGACACAAATTTTCACGACACTACTTC. Protein: CASRDPGHKFSRHYF.

V gene TRBV7-2 combines with J gene TRBJ2-2, with a tentative D call TRBD1 (5 bases). Germline V gene data show CDR1 as SGHTA and CDR2 as FQGNSA. This CDR3 spans 14 amino acids. Trimming cost V 0 bases and J 5 bases, with 7 bases left between them. The CDR3 region has the DNA TGTGCCAGCAGCTTAGCCACAGGTACCGGGGAGCTGTTTTTT. This sequence encodes CASSLATGTGELFF.

The V gene is TRBV5-1, the J gene TRBJ2-2, with unresolved D. The V gene lost 1 base and the J gene lost 1 base, with 8 bases spanning the gap. CDR1 is SGHRS, CDR2 YFSETQ, per germline. The CDR3 totals 15 residues. The CDR3 loop reads CASSLIRQNTGELFF. CDR3 sequence (DNA): TGCGCCAGCAGCTTGATTCGACAGAACACCGGGGAGCTGTTTTTT.

The rearrangement uses TRBV18 and TRBJ2-3; 9 positions agree with TRBD1. Germline assignment: CDR1 KGHSH and CDR2 LQKENI. J lost 3 bases, V lost 1 base, and 2 bases had no gene match. The CDR3 extends over 15 amino acids. Here the CDR3 DNA reads TGTGCCAGCTCACCACGACAGGGGGTTACAGATACGCAGTATTTT. Translated, it gives CASSPRQGVTDTQYF. The variable domain in full, with the rest retrieved from reference TRBV18 and TRBJ2-3, is NAGVMQNPRHLVRRRGQEARLRCSPMKGHSHVYWYRQLPEEGLKFMVYLQKENIIDESGMPKERFSAEFPKEGPSILRIQQVVRGDSAAYFCASSPRQGVTDTQYFGPGTRLTVL.

The rearrangement uses TRBV20-1 and TRBJ2-3; no clear D. There are 11 residues in the CDR3. Germline assignment: CDR1 DFQATT and CDR2 SNEGSKA (reference sequence). V was cut by 6 bases and J by 6 bases, with 10 bases left in between. The chain's CDR3 is CSAPNRDTQYF. The CDR3 DNA follows: TGCAGTGCCCCGAATCGGGATACGCAGTATTTT.

For this clone: The junction shows a germline mismatch at one end, possibly a read error. The chain carries TRBV19 and TRBJ1-5; perhaps TRBD1 as D (5 bases). In germline, CDR1 is LNHDA, CDR2 SQIVND (reference sequence). This CDR3 has 14 amino acids. The CDR3 here is CASSIGQGNQPQHF. CDR3 coding DNA: TGTGCCAGTAGTATCGGGCAGGGCAACCAGCCCCAGCATTTT.